The present entry profiles one T cell receptor (beta chain) with its context. What this receptor recognizes is not known. No much larger clone exists at a distance of one base, and base qualities are not known. The data derive from a study of blood T cell repertoires in COVID-19 (TCRdb year 2020). Concerning the study at large: Collaborator samples came from the United States, Italy and Spain and covered acute and convalescent phases of COVID-19. The prospective study material was composed of cDNA or gDNA derived from T cells, B-cell-depleted T cells, or PBMCs. Subjects who had been exposed to COVID-19, were actively infected with it, or had recovered from it provided the deeply sampled blood TCRbeta repertoires that made up the dataset. The repertoires were released in a freely available public database meant as a resource for research on the immune response to SARS-CoV-2. Samples were obtained from the ongoing ImmuneRACE study (first 160 participants) and from 1,254 subjects provided by 6 global collaborators. A de-identified subject ID, COVID-19 status, age in years and sex were almost always included in the sample metadata. Where HLA class I and class II types were available, the types were taken from metadata supplied by the sample provider, not from assay-based typing.

General findings and caveats noted by the study authors: How much clinical and demographic metadata was included differed by source and by participant, and the metadata was provided uncurated.

Each collaborating institution followed its own protocols to collect whole blood in K2EDTA tubes. Collaborator samples were shipped for TCRbeta analysis as frozen whole blood, isolated PBMCs, or DNA extracted from either sample type. Between the V and J ends, shortened by 1 base and 3 bases respectively, the junction contains 9 bases. The germline V gene encodes CDR1 SGHRS and CDR2 YFSETQ. From the cysteine through the phenylalanine, the CDR3 covers 14 amino acids. Kept here is only the CDR3 DNA, which spans 42 bases and is read in frame from base 1. TCRbeta CDR3 regions were amplified from genomic DNA using the immunoSEQ Assay, a bias-controlled multiplex PCR. Under the source paper's analysis protocol: Within the assay, amplification of reference gene primers was used to estimate how many nucleated cells each sample contained. To quantify the absolute abundance of each unique TCRbeta CDR3 rearrangement, sequence reads were collapsed and filtered. For each sample, productive Simpson clonality was calculated by taking the square root of Simpson's diversity index across productive rearrangements. The source is immuneACCESS, and TCRdb retained only in-frame sequences with V and J called. Part of the clones is not carried over; for the studies checked, unresolved V genes explain less than half of this, and the remainder is unexplained. The D gene and trimming were derived from the DNA, and the V and J assignments and clone size from that table. This sample gives around 300,000 clones in total; roughly 90% of them show up just once. 2% to 2.5% of the sample belongs to the ten largest clones.

The rearranged chain carries TRBV5-1 and TRBJ2-3; a tentative D call is TRBD1 (5 bases match). The clonotype comes from a man in his forties or fifties with acute or convalescent COVID-19. The sequenced sample consisted of peripheral blood. The CDR3 is CASSLLPGTDTQYF. The nucleotide sequence reads as follows: TGCGCCAGCAGCTTGTTACCAGGGACAGATACGCAGTATTTT.